This T cell receptor beta chain was observed in a study of T cell responses to AZD1222 COVID-19 vaccine. About the research overall: Second doses at about 4 or about 12 weeks were pooled. Broader study findings: Regions 160-218 and 743-854 held dominance among vaccine-associated CD4 TCRs, which spanned spike. Donors were largely white British and mainly female; clonal diversity was possibly underestimated. At study baseline, merely five or six AZD1222 recipients were seropositive.

Repertoires were generated with immunoSEQ multiplex PCR, while TCRdb's copy carries only in-frame clones and drops some. The sample records more than 140,000 clones, about 90% being singletons. There are 13 residues in the CDR3. V lost 0 bases and J lost 8, with 11 bases in between. Germline assignment: CDR1 SGHRS and CDR2 YFSETQ. Of note for this clone: Its specificity is unknown.

The source is an adult in good health. This sequence joins TRBV5-1 and TRBJ1-2; the D is unclear. The material was peripheral blood, obtained on day 0 of AZD1222 vaccination. The DNA for the CDR3 is TGCGCCAGCAGCTTGGATGGCCTCCGGGGCTACACCTTC. Translation: CASSLDGLRGYTF.